The 3 T cell receptor beta chains below come from one sample, sequenced in a study of CD8+CD57+ T cells in acquired aplastic anemia. Individuals selected for sequencing had exhibited CD8+CD57+ cell expansion on flow cytometry. Genomic DNA was employed as the template in profiling TCR beta VDJ and CDR3. Via MiXCR, TCRdb re-called the reads, giving one row per CDR3 protein. The data contain hundreds of thousands of distinct CDR3 sequences, about 50% of them singletons. Sequencing was done on a sample of sorted CD4+, CD8+, or CD8+CD57+ T cells (not recorded which) from PBMCs. The receptors originated from a human donor with aplastic anemia.

This chain uses TRBV10-3 with TRBJ2-7, with D possibly being TRBD1 or TRBD2 (5 bases each). The CDR3 loop spans 14 amino acids. From germline, CDR1 is ENHRY and CDR2 SYGVKD. The V end lost 6 bases, the J end lost 0 bases, and 12 bases lay between the germline ends. CDR3 DNA sequence: TGTGCCATCAGGGGACCGAGTAGCTCCTACGAGCAGTACTTC. This sequence encodes CAIRGPSSSYEQYF.

Only a few counts were recorded for this clonotype. The chain joins TRBV7-3 to TRBJ2-7, with D tentatively TRBD2 (6 bases). The germline CDR1 and CDR2 sequences are SGHTA and FQGTGA. Between the trimmed V and J ends, which lost 8 bases and 7 bases, there was a span of 12 bases. The CDR3 contains 11 residues. CDR3 residues: CASGNGGEQYF. The CDR3 coding sequence is TGTGCCAGCGGCAATGGGGGGGAGCAGTACTTC. Drawing the rest from reference TRBV7-3 and TRBJ2-7, the complete variable domain is GAGVSQTPSNKVTEKGKYVELRCDPISGHTALYWYRQSLGQGPEFLIYFQGTGAADDSGLPNDRFFAVRPEGSVSTLKIQRTERGDSAVYLCASGNGGEQYFGPGTRLTVT.

The chain carries TRBV20-1 and TRBJ2-3, with 7 bases aligning to TRBD2. The germline CDR1 and CDR2 sequences are DFQATT and SNEGSKA (reference sequence). V was clipped by 4 bases and J by 0 bases; unmatched bases: 4. The CDR3 consists of 14 residues. The CDR3 nucleotides are TGCAGTGCTACGGCTAGCGGAAGCACAGATACGCAGTATTTT. It translates to CSATASGSTDTQYF.